A single sample is the source of the 13 T cell receptor beta chains below, sequenced in a study of blood T cell repertoires in COVID-19. Method: immunoSEQ multiplex PCR; TCRdb's copy keeps in-frame clones and lacks some. The repertoire includes 58,000 or so clones, roughly 68% of them detected once, and 28% sits in the top ten. The sequenced sample consisted of peripheral blood. The receptor set was obtained from a woman older than 75 with acute or convalescent COVID-19.

The rearrangement joins TRBV10-2 to TRBJ1-1, with 12 positions matching TRBD1. Germline loops: CDR1 WSHSY, CDR2 SAAADI. The junction had 17 bases not matched to a gene; V was cut back by 6 bases and J by 0 bases. The CDR3 is 20 residues long. The CDR3 DNA follows: TGCGCCAGCAGGGACCGGGACAGGGGGCGAACGGCGCCCCTGAACACTGAAGCTTTCTTT. This encodes CASRDRDRGRTAPLNTEAFF.

The V and J genes are TRBV10-3 and TRBJ2-3, with 7 bases aligning to TRBD2. Unmatched junction bases numbered 2, after V lost 8 bases and J lost 3 bases. CDR3 length: 12 amino acids. Germline lookup yields CDR1 ENHRY and CDR2 SYGVKD. CDR3 nucleotides: TGTGCCATCGGGCGGGAGACAGATACGCAGTATTTT. As protein: CAIGRETDTQYF.

The rearrangement uses TRBV18 and TRBJ2-1; 10 bases are shared with TRBD2. The J segment lost 7 bases and the V segment lost 2 bases, leaving 8 bases of the junction unmatched. The CDR3 contains 16 residues. Germline CDR1 reads KGHSH; CDR2 reads LQKENI. CDR3 loop: CASSPLAGGLENEQFF. The CDR3, as DNA: TGTGCCAGCTCACCATTAGCGGGAGGACTCGAGAATGAGCAGTTCTTC.

The chain carries TRBV6-2 or TRBV6-3 and TRBJ2-7; no definite D call. Trimming left V 2 bases short and J 2 bases short, with 10 bases between. CDR1 and CDR2 (germline): MNHEY, SVGEGT. This CDR3 has 14 residues. The CDR3 coding sequence is TGTGCCAGCAGTTACGACATCGAAGCCTACGAGCAGTACTTC. Translating it yields CASSYDIEAYEQYF.

This chain connects TRBV24-1 to TRBJ1-1; TRBD1 matches at 8 bases. Germline values: CDR1 KGHDR, CDR2 SFDVKD. The length of the CDR3 is 14 residues. J lost 1 base, V lost 3 bases, and 0 bases had no gene match. For the CDR3, the DNA is TGTGCCACCAGTGATACAGGGGGGAACACTGAAGCTTTCTTT. This encodes CATSDTGGNTEAFF.

CDR3 protein: CASSRDFGSYNEQFF. As DNA, the CDR3 is TGTGCCAGCAGTAGGGACTTTGGCTCCTACAATGAGCAGTTCTTC. The chain employs TRBV11-2 and TRBJ2-1; possible D gene TRBD2, 6 bases. Trimming cost V 6 bases and J 0 bases, with 12 bases left between them. The germline V gene has CDR1 SGHAT and CDR2 FQNNGV. CDR3 size: 15 residues. Looking up the rest from reference TRBV11-2 and TRBJ2-1 gives the full variable domain: EAGVAQSPRYKIIEKRQSVAFWCNPISGHATLYWYQQILGQGPKLLIQFQNNGVVDDSQLPKDRFSAERLKGVDSTLKIQPAKLEDSAVYLCASSRDFGSYNEQFFGPGTRLTVL.

This chain joins TRBV7-2 and TRBJ2-7; 8 bases match TRBD2. In germline, CDR1 is SGHTA, CDR2 FQGNSA. Trimming removed 2 bases from V and 3 bases from J; junction bases left unmatched: 6. This CDR3 is 15 amino acids long. CDR3 protein: CASSLSPGLVYEQYF. In DNA form, the CDR3 reads TGTGCCAGCAGCTTAAGTCCGGGACTAGTCTACGAGCAGTACTTC.

CDR3 DNA sequence: TGTGCCAGCAGCACCCAACTAGCGGGGGACCCCTACGAGCAGTACTTC. Translation: CASSTQLAGDPYEQYF. The chain couples TRBV6-2 or TRBV6-3 to TRBJ2-7; the match to TRBD2 covers 11 bases. Germline V CDR1 and CDR2: MNHEY, SVGEGT. This CDR3 comprises 16 residues. V trimming: 6 bases; J trimming: 2 bases; junction bases outside the gene matches: 9.

V and J are TRBV4-3 and TRBJ2-7, with D possibly being TRBD2 (6 bases). Deletions cut 5 bases from V and 0 bases from J, with 11 bases between. The length of the CDR3 is 14 residues. Per the germline V gene, CDR1 is LGHNA and CDR2 is YSLEER. The chain's CDR3 is CASSWRDGSYEQYF. Written as DNA, the CDR3 is TGCGCCAGCAGCTGGCGGGACGGCTCCTACGAGCAGTACTTC.

This clone has a handful of counts. The rearrangement links TRBV19 to TRBJ2-2; D is possibly TRBD2 (5 bases). Germline V gene lookup returns CDR1 LNHDA and CDR2 SQIVND (reference sequence). This CDR3 has 15 residues. V was clipped by 3 bases and J by 3 bases, with 11 bases between them. The CDR3 region has the DNA TGTGCCAGTAGTATTCTTAGGCGGGACACCGGGGAGCTGTTTTTT. Translated, it gives CASSILRRDTGELFF.

V is TRBV28 and J is TRBJ2-7, with 10 bases aligning to TRBD2. The CDR3 runs 16 residues. V was clipped by 5 bases and J by 5 bases; unmatched bases: 12. Germline CDR1 is MDHEN and CDR2 is SYDVKM. The CDR3 DNA follows: TGTGCCAGCAGTCCCCCTCGGAGCGGGAGGGTGGACGAGCAGTACTTC. Translating it yields CASSPPRSGRVDEQYF.

CDR3 coding DNA: TGTGCCAGTAGTCCCACCCGGGGACAGCGCACAGATACGCAGTATTTT. Amino acid sequence: CASSPTRGQRTDTQYF. V usage is TRBV19 and J usage is TRBJ2-3; TRBD1 matches 7 bases. The J segment lost 1 base and the V segment lost 5 bases, leaving 9 bases of the junction unmatched. CDR3 length: 16 residues. Germline CDR1 is LNHDA and CDR2 is SQIVND (reference sequence).

The chain couples TRBV6-5 to TRBJ2-7; 10 bases fit TRBD1. This CDR3 region has 16 residues. V was pared by 0 bases and J by 2 bases, with 4 bases of the junction left unmatched. Per the germline V gene, CDR1 is MNHEY and CDR2 is SVGAGI. This CDR3 is CASSYSSGTGAYEQYF. CDR3 DNA sequence: TGTGCCAGCAGTTACTCGTCCGGGACAGGGGCCTACGAGCAGTACTTC.